This T cell receptor (beta chain) appears in the sequencing data of a study of blood T cell repertoires in COVID-19. The V gene lost 4 bases and the J gene lost 5 bases, with 9 bases spanning the gap. The germline CDR1 and CDR2 sequences are SGDLS and YYNGEE. There are 12 residues in the CDR3. Data came from immunoSEQ multiplex PCR; TCRdb stores just in-frame clones and leaves some out. This table holds 350,000 to 550,000 clones, approximately 90% found once. V gene TRBV9 combines with J gene TRBJ1-2, with a tentative D call TRBD1 (5 bases). Sequencing was done on a sample of PBMCs or T cells enriched from blood (not recorded which). The receptor's source is a young man who had recovered from COVID-19. CDR3 protein: CASSTRDYGYTF. Here the CDR3 DNA reads TGTGCCAGCAGCACCAGGGATTATGGCTACACCTTC.